Below, 7 T cell receptor beta chains from the same sample are listed, as sequenced in a study of blood T cell repertoires in COVID-19. The repertoire was sequenced with immunoSEQ multiplex PCR; TCRdb's copy has only in-frame clones and lacks some. The data show under 85,000 clones, around 85% seen once. Material for sequencing was peripheral blood. These receptors were obtained from a man aged 80 or over in a cohort sampled during active COVID-19.

The chain couples TRBV28 to TRBJ1-6, with D unclear. V was pared by 3 bases and J by 0 bases, with 12 bases between. The germline gives CDR1 MDHEN, CDR2 SYDVKM. The CDR3 totals 17 residues. The CDR3 here is CASSFIYSSSYNSPLHF. The CDR3 DNA reads as TGTGCCAGCAGTTTCATCTACAGCAGCTCCTATAATTCACCCCTCCACTTT.

This chain connects TRBV12-5 to TRBJ2-3; 11 bases match TRBD2. Germline CDR1 is LGHNT and CDR2 is FRNRAP. This CDR3 is 16 amino acids long. The J segment lost 4 bases and the V segment lost 3 bases, leaving 6 bases of the junction unmatched. CDR3 DNA sequence: TGTGCTAGTGGTTTAGATTTAGCGGGGGGGGCAGATACGCAGTATTTT. Its protein is CASGLDLAGGADTQYF. Supplemented by reference TRBV12-5 and TRBJ2-3, the full variable domain reads DARVTQTPRHKVTEMGQEVTMRCQPILGHNTVFWYRQTMMQGLELLAYFRNRAPLDDSGMPKDRFSAEMPDATLATLKIQPSEPRDSAVYFCASGLDLAGGADTQYFGPGTRLTVL.

The chain employs TRBV19 and TRBJ1-2, with D uncertain. Trimming left V 4 bases short and J 3 bases short, with 6 bases between. CDR3 length: 12 residues. Germline CDR1 is LNHDA and CDR2 is SQIVND (reference sequence). CDR3 DNA: TGTGCCAGTAGTAACCGGGACTATGGCTACACCTTC. Translation gives CASSNRDYGYTF.

The chain carries TRBV3-1 (or the pseudogene TRBV3-2) and TRBJ2-5; 8 positions match TRBD2. CDR3 length: 16 amino acids. Germline-derived CDR1 and CDR2 are LGHDT and YNNKEL (reference sequence). V was pared by 6 bases and J by 5 bases, with 14 bases of the junction left unmatched. CDR3 sequence (DNA): TGTGCCAGCAGTCGTGTTGGTGGCGGGGGGAGGGAGACCCAGTACTTC. Residues: CASSRVGGGGRETQYF.

The V call is TRBV7-2, the J call TRBJ2-1; 11 bases agree with TRBD2. The CDR3 contains 15 residues. V shed 0 bases and J 8 bases; nucleotides not matched to a gene: 3. Per the germline V gene, CDR1 is SGHTA and CDR2 is FQGNSA. The CDR3 nucleotides are TGTGCCAGCAGCTTAGCTAGCGGGGGGGCGGATGAGCAGTTCTTC. This gives the protein CASSLASGGADEQFF.

This sequence joins TRBV19 and TRBJ1-1, with D possibly TRBD1 on 5 matching bases. Germline CDR1 is LNHDA and CDR2 is SQIVND (reference sequence). This CDR3 has 16 amino acids. The V and J ends lost 5 bases and 4 bases respectively, with 20 bases between them. The CDR3 protein is CASSAWDGAGSTEAFF. In nucleotides, the CDR3 is TGTGCCAGTAGTGCCTGGGACGGTGCGGGGAGCACTGAAGCTTTCTTT.

A few counts support this clone. V gene TRBV7-8 combines with J gene TRBJ1-6, with TRBD1 matching 7 bases. The CDR3 sequence is 17 residues long. V lost 2 bases, J lost 2 bases, and 6 bases stayed unmatched. Germline assignment: CDR1 SGHVS and CDR2 FQNEAQ. CDR3 in amino acids: CASSLRQGYAYNSPLHF. CDR3 nucleotide sequence: TGTGCCAGCAGCTTAAGACAGGGCTACGCCTATAATTCACCCCTCCACTTT.